Listed here is a single T cell receptor beta chain. One junction end does not reproduce the germline sequence, and a read error may be involved. This CDR3 is built from 13 residues. Germline V gene lookup returns CDR1 SGHTA and CDR2 FQGNSA. This entry is derived from a study of T cell changes during pregnancy in multiple sclerosis. Repertoires were generated with immunoSEQ multiplex PCR, while TCRdb's copy carries only in-frame clones and drops some. The data contain 70,000 to 90,000 clones, roughly 93% of them singletons. Material: peripheral blood, obtained in the first trimester of pregnancy. This receptor was obtained from a female donor with multiple sclerosis, enrolled in a pregnancy study. This chain joins TRBV7-2 and TRBJ1-2; D ambiguous. The CDR3 reads CASSLAPGYGHTF. DNA for the CDR3: TGTGCCAGCAGCTTAGCGCCGGGATATGGCCACACCTTC.